A single sample gave rise to the 3 T cell receptor beta chains below, sequenced in a study of response to subunit inactivated influenza vaccine. TCRdb itself ran the RT-PCR reads through MiXCR, one entry per CDR3 protein. The repertoire holds roughly 540,000 distinct CDR3 sequences, with around a quarter as singletons. This same sample was also part of a study on T cells expressing NK-cell markers. As that study records: Libraries used 5'RACE template switching adding universal primer site and UMIs.

The sequencing here drew on CD4+ T cells sorted from PBMCs, taken 11 to 12 days after vaccination. These TCRs come from a man aged 50-59 years who received an inactivated influenza vaccine.

The chain employs TRBV9 and TRBJ1-6, with no clear D. Trimming shortened V by 0 bases and J by 9 bases, and 10 bases separated the two germline ends. The CDR3 totals 14 residues. Germline V gene sequence: CDR1 SGDLS, CDR2 YYNGEE. The CDR3: CASSVEVWTSPLHF. The CDR3 DNA follows: TGTGCCAGCAGCGTAGAAGTTTGGACTTCACCCCTCCACTTT.

This clonotype was seen only a few times. The chain recombines TRBV6-1 with TRBJ1-1; D is ambiguous. Per germline, CDR1 MNHNS and CDR2 SASEGT. CDR3 length equals 14 residues. With 7 bases removed from V and 4 bases from J, the gap between germline ends came to 16 bases. CDR3 in amino acids: CASNRGLMSTEAFF. CDR3 nucleotide sequence: TGTGCCAGCAACCGAGGGCTGATGAGCACTGAAGCTTTCTTT.

This clonotype came up a few times. The chain has TRBV5-6 and TRBJ2-1; D is possibly TRBD2 (6 bases). The CDR3 extends over 15 amino acids. Germline CDR1 is SGHDT and CDR2 is YYEEEE. Trimming took 4 bases from V and 6 from J, leaving 17 bases between them. This CDR3 reads CASSPWGVPINEQFF. CDR3 nucleotides: TGTGCCAGCAGCCCCTGGGGGGTCCCTATCAATGAGCAGTTCTTC.